A single sample gave rise to the 12 T cell receptor beta chains below, sequenced in a study of blood T cell repertoires in COVID-19. The repertoire was sequenced with immunoSEQ multiplex PCR; TCRdb's copy has only in-frame clones and lacks some. The sample carries 250,000 to 300,000 clones, approximately 82% recorded once. Sample: peripheral blood. These receptor sequences come from an older man with acute or convalescent COVID-19.

The rearrangement joins TRBV7-3 to TRBJ2-7, with D tentatively TRBD2 (6 bases). The CDR3 has 13 residues. V was shortened by 5 bases and J by 7 bases, with 15 bases between the two germline ends. Looked up from germline, CDR1 is SGHTA and CDR2 is FQGTGA. The CDR3 coding sequence is TGTGCCAGCAGCCCGGGGGACGCCCGGGAGCAGTACTTC. Its protein product is CASSPGDAREQYF.

The chain links TRBV29-1 to TRBJ2-3; 12 nucleotides match TRBD2. Germline CDR1 is SQVTM and CDR2 is ANQGSEA. The CDR3 extends over 14 amino acids. The V gene end was trimmed by 8 bases and the J gene end by 3 bases; junction bases not matched to a gene: 6. The CDR3 loop reads CSSPGTSGTDTQYF. CDR3 DNA: TGCAGCTCTCCCGGGACTAGCGGGACAGATACGCAGTATTTT.

The rearrangement joins TRBV12-3 or TRBV12-4 to TRBJ1-1; weak D call: TRBD1 (5 bases). Trimming took off 2 bases at V and 11 bases at J, with 15 bases between the two ends. There are 13 residues in the CDR3. CDR3 nucleotides: TGTGCCAGCAGTTTATGGGGGGTTGCGACTGCTTTCTTT. It specifies CASSLWGVATAFF.

The chain uses TRBV9 and TRBJ2-1; 8 bases align to TRBD1. This CDR3 contains 15 residues. J was trimmed by 5 bases and V by 0 bases; bases with no gene match: 4. Germline V gene lookup returns CDR1 SGDLS and CDR2 YYNGEE. As DNA, the CDR3 is TGTGCCAGCAGCGTAGACCAGGGGGCCCACAATGAGCAGTTCTTC. This translates into CASSVDQGAHNEQFF. Using reference TRBV9 and TRBJ2-1 for the parts outside the CDR3, the full variable domain is DSGVTQTPKHLITATGQRVTLRCSPRSGDLSVYWYQQSLDQGLQFLIQYYNGEERAKGNILERFSAQQFPDLHSELNLSSLELGDSALYFCASSVDQGAHNEQFFGPGTRLTVL.

The chain is built from TRBV11-3 and TRBJ2-7; 8 bases map to TRBD2. V lost 5 bases and J lost 2; bases outside the gene matches: 8. The CDR3 is 15 residues long. Per germline, CDR1 SGHNT and CDR2 YENEEA. The CDR3 loop is CASSTGSGVTYEQYF. The CDR3 DNA reads as TGTGCCAGCAGCACAGGTAGCGGGGTTACCTACGAGCAGTACTTC.

This rearrangement joins TRBV10-3 to TRBJ2-1; 14 nucleotides match TRBD2. CDR1 and CDR2 (germline): ENHRY, SYGVKD. CDR3 length: 19 residues. After removal of 0 bases from V and 4 bases from J, the junction contained 8 bases not matched to a gene. CDR3: CAISESSGLAGGGYNEQFF. CDR3 DNA sequence: TGTGCCATCAGTGAGTCTTCAGGACTAGCGGGAGGAGGGTACAATGAGCAGTTCTTC.

The chain couples TRBV6-5 to TRBJ1-2, with D possibly matching TRBD1 (6 bases). CDR1 and CDR2 from the germline V gene are MNHEY and SVGAGI. V lost 6 bases and J 2 bases, leaving 10 bases between the germline ends. The CDR3 spans 13 residues. The DNA for the CDR3 is TGTGCCAGCAGAGGGGGATGGAACTATGGCTACACCTTC. Its translation is CASRGGWNYGYTF.

The V gene is TRBV15, the J gene TRBJ1-2; TRBD1 matches 10 bases. Germline V lookup: CDR1 LNHNV, CDR2 YYDKDF (reference sequence). This CDR3 contains 16 residues. V lost 6 bases to trimming and J lost 3 bases; unmatched junction nucleotides: 10. Here the CDR3 reads CATRPTGGNGDYGYTF. The CDR3 coding sequence is TGTGCCACCAGGCCGACAGGGGGCAATGGGGACTATGGCTACACCTTC.

The rearrangement joins TRBV3-1 (or the pseudogene TRBV3-2) to TRBJ1-1, with 8 bases that match TRBD1. The V gene's germline CDR1 is LGHDT and CDR2 YNNKEL (reference sequence). The length of the CDR3 is 14 residues. J gave up 6 bases and V 2 bases, and 5 bases lay outside the gene matches. The CDR3 loop is CASSQPGGGSEAFF. The DNA for the CDR3 is TGTGCCAGCAGCCAACCAGGGGGCGGGTCTGAAGCTTTCTTT.

This clone has just one count. The V call is TRBV6-5, the J call TRBJ2-7, with 7 bases matching TRBD1. The V gene's germline CDR1 is MNHEY and CDR2 SVGAGI. The V segment lost 8 bases and the J segment 1 base; nucleotides outside the gene matches: 5. CDR3 length equals 13 residues. The CDR3: CASLTGKSYEQYF. The CDR3, as DNA: TGTGCCAGCCTGACAGGGAAGTCCTACGAGCAGTACTTC.

This chain uses TRBV15 with TRBJ1-6; a possible D gene is TRBD1 (5 bases). Trimming pared 0 bases from V and 15 bases from J, leaving 12 bases between. Germline CDR1 is LNHNV and CDR2 is YYDKDF (reference sequence). CDR3 size: 13 residues. CDR3 nucleotide sequence: TGTGCCACCAGCAGAGATCGGAGGGGAGGCCTCCACTTT. It specifies CATSRDRRGGLHF.

The genes are TRBV30 and TRBJ2-7; 10 nucleotides match TRBD1. This CDR3 spans 14 amino acids. V lost 3 bases, J lost 9 bases, and 11 bases stayed unmatched. The germline V gene has CDR1 GTSNPN and CDR2 SVGIG (reference sequence). CDR3 sequence: CAWSPGQGQVGQYF. For the CDR3, the DNA is TGTGCCTGGAGCCCGGGACAGGGGCAAGTCGGGCAGTACTTC. Variable domain in full (rest from reference TRBV30 and TRBJ2-7): SQTIHQWPATLVQPVGSPLSLECTVEGTSNPNLYWYRQAAGRGLQLLFYSVGIGQISSEVPQNLSASRPQDRQFILSSKKLLLSDSGFYLCAWSPGQGQVGQYFGPGTRLTVT.